What follows are 13 T cell receptor beta chains derived from one specimen sequenced in a study of T cell responses to AZD1222 COVID-19 vaccine. Some clones are missing from TCRdb's copy, which holds only in-frame ones; the method was immunoSEQ multiplex PCR. This sample yields about 140,000 clones, of which 85% to 90% are seen a single time; under 2% belongs to the top ten. This specimen consisted of peripheral blood, obtained on day 0 of AZD1222 vaccination. All receptors derive from an adult in good health.

This chain joins TRBV20-1 and TRBJ1-3; D unclear. Trimming cost V 3 bases and J 0 bases, with 6 bases left between them. The CDR3 has 13 amino acids. Germline assignment: CDR1 DFQATT and CDR2 SNEGSKA (reference sequence). The CDR3, as DNA: TGCAGTGCTAGTGGGTTCTCTGGAAACACCATATATTTT. This encodes CSASGFSGNTIYF.

This clone was detected only once. J is TRBJ1-5 and V is TRBV5-5; D might be TRBD1 (5 bases). Germline-derived CDR1 and CDR2 are SGHKS and YYEKEE (reference sequence). Trimming stripped 3 bases from V and 3 bases from J, with 7 bases between. The CDR3 is made up of 13 amino acids. CDR3 residues: CASSWGHNQPQHF. CDR3 in DNA: TGTGCCAGCAGCTGGGGCCACAATCAGCCCCAGCATTTT.

The V call is TRBV30, the J call TRBJ2-7; TRBD1 agrees at 9 bases. Germline CDR1 reads GTSNPN; CDR2 reads SVGIG (reference sequence). The CDR3 sequence is 12 residues long. Trimming took 5 bases from V and 4 from J; bases not matched to a gene: 3. CDR3 sequence reads: CAWGQGWYEQYF. Here the CDR3 DNA reads TGTGCCTGGGGACAGGGGTGGTACGAGCAGTACTTC.

The V gene is TRBV14, the J gene TRBJ2-2, with TRBD2 matching 14 bases. V was pared by 3 bases and J by 7 bases, with 16 bases of the junction left unmatched. Germline V lookup: CDR1 SGHDN, CDR2 FVKESK. CDR3 size: 20 residues. The CDR3: CASSHTSKGGTSGSHGELFF. CDR3 in DNA: TGTGCCAGCAGCCATACGTCAAAAGGCGGGACTAGCGGGAGCCACGGGGAGCTGTTTTTT.

The chain is built from TRBV19 and TRBJ1-5, with D uncertain. CDR1 and CDR2 from the germline V gene are LNHDA and SQIVND (reference sequence). The CDR3 extends over 13 amino acids. V was trimmed by 6 bases and J by 2 bases, leaving 8 bases between them. CDR3 sequence (DNA): TGTGCCAGTAGCTCCGAGGGCAATCAGCCCCAGCATTTT. The encoded protein is CASSSEGNQPQHF.

The V gene is TRBV19, the J gene TRBJ1-5; D is undetermined. The CDR3 has 17 amino acids. The ends were cut back, 7 bases at V and 3 bases at J, with 22 bases in the middle. The germline CDR1 and CDR2 sequences are LNHDA and SQIVND (reference sequence). CDR3 sequence: CASTSLRGGRINQPQHF. The CDR3 nucleotides are TGTGCCAGTACCTCCCTGCGGGGTGGGCGGATCAATCAGCCCCAGCATTTT.

V and J are TRBV27 and TRBJ2-7; TRBD1 matches at 9 bases. Per germline, CDR1 MNHEY and CDR2 SMNVEV (reference sequence). The CDR3 consists of 15 residues. V was clipped by 3 bases and J by 3 bases; unmatched bases: 6. The CDR3 coding sequence is TGTGCCAGCAGTTTTGAGAGGGGACAGGGCTACGAGCAGTACTTC. It translates to CASSFERGQGYEQYF.

The chain employs TRBV18 and TRBJ1-2; 9 bases are a match to TRBD1. Germline CDR1 reads KGHSH; CDR2 reads LQKENI. V was clipped by 4 bases and J by 8 bases; unmatched bases: 8. This CDR3 spans 14 amino acids. This CDR3 is CASSLDDRGKGYTF. Written as DNA, the CDR3 is TGTGCCAGCTCACTAGACGACAGGGGGAAGGGCTACACCTTC.

The chain uses TRBV2 and TRBJ1-4; D is unclear. This CDR3 is 14 amino acids long. V was cut by 7 bases and J by 4 bases, with 13 bases left in between. Germline values: CDR1 SNHLY, CDR2 FYNNEI. The chain's CDR3 is CASTVGDYNEKLFF. Written as DNA, the CDR3 is TGTGCCAGCACCGTGGGAGATTATAATGAAAAACTGTTTTTT.

The chain uses TRBV25-1 and TRBJ1-1, with D unclear. This CDR3 has 15 amino acids. The germline V and J ends were trimmed by 3 bases and 1 base, with 12 bases remaining between them. CDR1 MGHDK and CDR2 SYGVNS come from the germline V gene. The CDR3 sequence: CASSDLQTKNTEAFF. In DNA form, the CDR3 reads TGTGCCAGCAGTGATCTCCAGACCAAGAACACTGAAGCTTTCTTT. Together with reference TRBV25-1 and TRBJ1-1, the CDR3 gives the full variable domain: EADIYQTPRYLVIGTGKKITLECSQTMGHDKMYWYQQDPGMELHLIHYSYGVNSTEKGDLSSESTVSRIRTEHFPLTLESARPSHTSQYLCASSDLQTKNTEAFFGQGTRLTVV.

This rearrangement joins TRBV30 to TRBJ2-2; 8 bases fit TRBD2. After removal of 7 bases from V and 5 bases from J, the junction contained 9 bases not matched to a gene. The CDR3 is made up of 14 amino acids. Germline CDR1 is GTSNPN and CDR2 is SVGIG (reference sequence). Here the CDR3 DNA reads TGTGCCTTGGGGAAGCGGGGGACGACCGGGGAGCTGTTTTTT. The encoded protein is CALGKRGTTGELFF.

Only a few counts were recorded for this clone. This chain joins TRBV30 and TRBJ2-2; 8 bases are shared with TRBD2. CDR1 GTSNPN and CDR2 SVGIG come from the germline V gene (reference sequence). V was pared by 2 bases and J by 3 bases, with 8 bases of the junction left unmatched. The CDR3 length is 16 residues. CDR3 DNA: TGTGCCTGGAGTAAAATAGCGGGGCGATACACCGGGGAGCTGTTTTTT. It encodes CAWSKIAGRYTGELFF.

The V and J genes are TRBV11-2 and TRBJ1-5; D not resolved. Trimming pared 1 base from V and 6 bases from J, leaving 10 bases between. Germline V gene lookup returns CDR1 SGHAT and CDR2 FQNNGV. This CDR3 is 14 amino acids long. CDR3 protein: CASSLGPVGQPQHF. CDR3 nucleotide sequence: TGTGCCAGCAGCTTAGGGCCAGTCGGTCAGCCCCAGCATTTT.